This T cell receptor (beta chain) was recorded in a study of monozygotic twins with inflammatory bowel disease. Broader study findings: No single strong signal or clonotype associated with IBD was supported.

TCRdb reprocessed the 5' RACE reads, keeping one entry per CDR3 protein, no DNA. This listing includes 200,000 to 250,000 distinct CDR3 sequences. In the case of this clonotype: Antigen specificity is unknown.

The CDR3 totals 16 residues. Germline V CDR1 and CDR2: SGHNT, YYREEE (reference sequence). The TCR sequence derives from a human donor with ulcerative colitis or Crohn's disease, or a healthy co-twin of an affected twin (not recorded which). The V and J genes are TRBV5-4 and TRBJ2-1; TCRdb names TRBD2, which stays unverified in the absence of DNA. Specimen: blood. The CDR3 sequence is CASSPGTSGSFDEQFF.